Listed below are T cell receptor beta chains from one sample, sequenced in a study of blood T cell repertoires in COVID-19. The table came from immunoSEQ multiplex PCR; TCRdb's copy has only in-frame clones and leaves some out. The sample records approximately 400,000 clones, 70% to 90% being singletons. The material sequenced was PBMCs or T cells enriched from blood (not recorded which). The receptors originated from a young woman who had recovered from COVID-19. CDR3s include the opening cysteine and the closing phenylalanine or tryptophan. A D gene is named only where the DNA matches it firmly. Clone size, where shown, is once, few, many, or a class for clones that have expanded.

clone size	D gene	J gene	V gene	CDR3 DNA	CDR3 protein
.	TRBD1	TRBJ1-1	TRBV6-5	TGTGCCAGCAGGAACAGGGGGGGCGCTGAAGCTTTCTTT	CASRNRGGAEAFF
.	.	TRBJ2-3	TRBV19	TGTGCCACCGGACAGGAGGGGGCGTTAGCAGATACGCAGTATTTT	CATGQEGALADTQYF
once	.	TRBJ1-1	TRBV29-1	TGCAGCGTTTCTCTCACAGGGTTTATTGAAGCTTTCTTT	CSVSLTGFIEAFF
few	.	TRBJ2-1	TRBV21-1	TGTGCCAGCAGCAAAGGGGCTTGTAGGGGCATCATCAATGAGCAGTTCTTC	CASSKGACRGIINEQFF
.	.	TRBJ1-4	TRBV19	TGTGCCAGTAGTACCCGACGGGCAACTAATGAAAAACTGTTTTTT	CASSTRRATNEKLFF
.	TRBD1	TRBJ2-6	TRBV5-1	TGCGCCAGCAGCTTGGTGTCCCCGTTCAGTACCCGGGACAGCTCCTCTGGGGCCAACGTCCTGACTTTC	CASSLVSPFSTRDSSSGANVLTF
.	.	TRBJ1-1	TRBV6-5	TGTGCCAGCAGTTACTCGATTGGGGGAGGTTTGACTGAAGCTTTCTTT	CASSYSIGGGLTEAFF
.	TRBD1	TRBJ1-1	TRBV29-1	TGCAGCGTTGAAGACCCACTCCGGGACAGGGGGACTGAAGCTTTCTTT	CSVEDPLRDRGTEAFF
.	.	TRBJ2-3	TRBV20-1	TGCAGTGCTAGTTTCAGCGGGACAATAAGCGATACGCAGTATTTT	CSASFSGTISDTQYF
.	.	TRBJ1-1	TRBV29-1	TGCAGCGTTGGACGGGAGAACACTGAAGCTTTCTTT	CSVGRENTEAFF